Listed below are T cell receptor beta chains from one sample, sequenced in a study of control samples from healthy donors and cancer patients. Measured with immunoSEQ multiplex PCR; TCRdb has only the in-frame clones, and not every one. The repertoire consists of around 110,000 clones, with 93% occurring once and the leading ten covering approximately 2.5%. The sample taken for sequencing was blood. These receptors were collected from a man aged 25-45 years in good health. The CDR3 runs from the conserved cysteine through the conserved F or W. A D gene is named only where the DNA matches it firmly. Clone size appears in some rows only: once, few, many, or a class for an expanded clone.

TRBJ2-7 | - | - | TRBV19 | TGTGCCAGTAAACAGGGTATTTCGAGCTCCTACGAGCAGTACTTC | CASKQGISSSYEQYF
TRBJ2-3 | - | - | TRBV19 | TGTGCCAGTAGTATGGCCGCAACAGGGATAGGGGATACGCAGTATTTT | CASSMAATGIGDTQYF
TRBJ1-6 | TRBD1 | - | TRBV9 | TGTGCCAGCAGCTCTTCAGGACAGGGAGTTCGGTCACCCCTCCACTTT | CASSSSGQGVRSPLHF
TRBJ1-5 | - | - | TRBV4-1 | TGCGCCAGCAGCCAAGATGGGCTTAGCAATCAGCCCCAGCATTTT | CASSQDGLSNQPQHF
TRBJ1-6 | - | - | TRBV9 | TGTGCCAGCAGCGTAGGAGCGGTTTTAAATTCACCCCTCCACTTT | CASSVGAVLNSPLHF
TRBJ1-2 | - | - | TRBV9 | TGTGCCAGCAGCGTACCCTTTATTCAAGGCTACACCTTC | CASSVPFIQGYTF
TRBJ1-5 | - | - | TRBV6-4 | TGTGCCAGCAAAATCCCAGGGCAGCCCCAGCATTTT | CASKIPGQPQHF
TRBJ1-3 | - | - | TRBV4-1 | TGCGCCAGCAGCCAAGGATCGACACCAAGGGGTGGAAACACCATATATTTT | CASSQGSTPRGGNTIYF
TRBJ1-2 | - | - | TRBV4-2 | TGTGCCAGCAGCCAAGCGGAGGGGCGCGACTATGGCTACACCTTC | CASSQAEGRDYGYTF
TRBJ2-5 | TRBD1 | - | TRBV18 | TGTGCCAGCTCACCACGCGGACAGGGCCAAGAGACCCAGTACTTC | CASSPRGQGQETQYF
TRBJ2-5 | TRBD1 | - | TRBV24-1 | TGTGCCACCAGCCTGACAGGGCAAGAGACCCAGTACTTC | CATSLTGQETQYF
TRBJ1-5 | TRBD1 | - | TRBV29-1 | TGCAGCGTTGGCCGACAGGGTCATAATCAGCCCCAGCATTTT | CSVGRQGHNQPQHF
TRBJ2-7 | TRBD2 | - | TRBV7-9 | TGTGCCAGCAGCTCCAGCGGGGGCCTGACCTACGAGCAGTACTTC | CASSSSGGLTYEQYF
TRBJ2-1 | - | - | TRBV6-1 | TGTGCCAGCAGTGAAGCGCTGGGAAGCTCCTACAATGAGCAGTTCTTC | CASSEALGSSYNEQFF
TRBJ1-1 | - | - | TRBV5-1 | TGCGCCAGCAGCTTGGGGGCCCACCCGAACACTGAAGCTTTCTTT | CASSLGAHPNTEAFF
TRBJ1-6 | - | - | TRBV6-6 | TGTGCCAGCAGTGACGGCCTTTATAATTCACCCCTCCACTTT | CASSDGLYNSPLHF
TRBJ2-2 | TRBD1 | - | TRBV5-5 | TGTGCCAGCAGCCCCATTACCCGGGGAAGGGGGCCGAACACCGGGGAGCTGTTTTTT | CASSPITRGRGPNTGELFF
TRBJ2-1 | TRBD2 | - | TRBV5-8 | TGTGCCAGCAGCATGGGACTAGCAGACGGTGGTGAGCAGTTCTTC | CASSMGLADGGEQFF
TRBJ1-1 | TRBD1 | - | TRBV19 | TGTGCCTCCAAACAGGGGGCTGGTACTGAAGCTTTCTTT | CASKQGAGTEAFF
TRBJ1-1 | - | - | TRBV5-8 | TGTGCCAGCAGCTTGGAACCGTCCGGGGGTACTGAAGCTTTCTTT | CASSLEPSGGTEAFF
TRBJ1-5 | - | - | TRBV19 | TGTGCCAGTAGTAGGGGGAATCAGCCCCAGCATTTT | CASSRGNQPQHF
TRBJ1-3 | - | - | TRBV2 | TGTGCCAGAACCAGAGGCCAGGGAGGAAACACCATATATTTT | CARTRGQGGNTIYF
TRBJ1-3 | - | - | TRBV3-1/TRBV3-2 | TGTGCCAGCAGCCAATTGGTCCGGCTGACCTCTGGAAACACCATATATTTT | CASSQLVRLTSGNTIYF
TRBJ1-1 | - | - | TRBV6-6 | TGTGCCAGCAGACTCGGGACGGGGAACACTGAAGCTTTCTTT | CASRLGTGNTEAFF
TRBJ1-4 | TRBD1 | - | TRBV11-2 | TGTGCCAGCAGCTCAGGGGGACACCAACTTCAGAAACTGTTTTTT | CASSSGGHQLQKLFF
TRBJ1-4 | TRBD1 | - | TRBV30 | TGTGCCTGGACCTTGACAGGGGTTAATGAAAAACTGTTTTTT | CAWTLTGVNEKLFF
TRBJ2-2 | - | - | TRBV28 | TGTGCCAGCAGTTCCCAATCCGCCGGGACACAGAACACCGGGGAGCTGTTTTTT | CASSSQSAGTQNTGELFF
TRBJ2-1 | - | few | TRBV24-1 | TGTGCCACCAGTGCAGACTGGAACAATGAGCAGTTCTTC | CATSADWNNEQFF
TRBJ1-1 | - | - | TRBV9 | TGTGCCAGCAGCGCCGGACAAGGGAACACTGAAGCTTTCTTT | CASSAGQGNTEAFF
TRBJ1-2 | TRBD1 | - | TRBV5-1 | TGCGCCAGCAGCCCCGGACAGGGGACCCGAATTAACTATGGCTACACCTTC | CASSPGQGTRINYGYTF
TRBJ2-3 | TRBD2 | - | TRBV6-5 | TGTGCCAGCAGTTACTCCGCGGGGGGGGGCACAGATACGCAGTATTTT | CASSYSAGGGTDTQYF
TRBJ1-1 | - | - | TRBV9 | TGTGCCAGCAGCGTAGCCGGGGTGAACACTGAAGCTTTCTTT | CASSVAGVNTEAFF
TRBJ1-6 | - | - | TRBV3-1/TRBV3-2 | TGTGCAACTCGAGATGGGGGCTATAATTCACCCCTCCACTTT | CATRDGGYNSPLHF
TRBJ2-7 | - | once | TRBV5-1 | TGCGCCAGCAGCTCTGACAGTTACTACGAGCAGTACTTC | CASSSDSYYEQYF
TRBJ1-5 | - | - | TRBV28 | TGTGCCAGCAGTCGGAGGGACGGCCTGGATCAGCCCCAGCATTTT | CASSRRDGLDQPQHF
TRBJ2-5 | - | - | TRBV28 | TGTGCCAGCAGTCCCCTTAGGAGGACTCAAGAGACCCAGTACTTC | CASSPLRRTQETQYF
TRBJ2-7 | - | once | TRBV9 | TGTGCCAGCAACCCAGGGGGGACCTACGAGCAGTACTTC | CASNPGGTYEQYF
TRBJ1-1 | - | - | TRBV7-2 | TGTGCCAGCAGCTTCAGTCCGAACACTGAAGCTTTCTTT | CASSFSPNTEAFF
TRBJ2-1 | TRBD2 | - | TRBV27 | TGTGCCAGCAGTACACTAGCGGGGGGCCCAGCAAGGGAGCAGTTCTTC | CASSTLAGGPAREQFF
TRBJ1-1 | - | - | TRBV11-2 | TGTGCCAGCAGCCTGACCCTGATGAACACTGAAGCTTTCTTT | CASSLTLMNTEAFF
TRBJ2-2 | - | - | TRBV6-6 | TGTGCCAGCTGTCCGGTTTCAGCATCCACCGGGGAGCTGTTTTTT | CASCPVSASTGELFF
TRBJ1-6 | - | - | TRBV6-6 | TGTGCCAGCCTTCCGCGTTTGGGGGGAAATTCACCCCTCCACTTT | CASLPRLGGNSPLHF
TRBJ1-3 | TRBD1 | - | TRBV6-4 | TGTGCCAGCAAACCCTTCACAGGGGGCTCTGGAAACACCATATATTTT | CASKPFTGGSGNTIYF
TRBJ1-6 | TRBD1 | - | TRBV27 | TGTGCCAGCAGTTTAACCCAGGACAGGTTGAATTCACCCCTCCACTTT | CASSLTQDRLNSPLHF
TRBJ2-2 | TRBD1 | - | TRBV5-1 | TGCGCCAGCAGCCCAGAAACGGACAGGGGGGTATTAACCGGGGAGCTGTTTTTT | CASSPETDRGVLTGELFF
TRBJ1-1 | - | - | TRBV30 | TGTGCCTGGAGTGCCGGGCTGACTGAAGCTTTCTTT | CAWSAGLTEAFF
TRBJ2-5 | - | - | TRBV27 | TGTGCCAGCAGTTTGGGAGAGACCCAGTACTTC | CASSLGETQYF
TRBJ1-4 | TRBD1 | - | TRBV2 | TGTGCCAGCGTGGACAGGGAAGGTGAAAAACTGTTTTTT | CASVDREGEKLFF
TRBJ2-5 | TRBD1 | - | TRBV4-2 | TGTGCCAGCAGCCCTCAAGCGGACAGGGAAAGGTCAGAGACCCAGTACTTC | CASSPQADRERSETQYF